Following are 11 T cell receptor beta chains from one sample sequenced in a study of blood T cell repertoires in COVID-19. Measured with immunoSEQ multiplex PCR; TCRdb has only the in-frame clones, and not every one. The sample shows 120,000 or so clones, roughly 87% of them seen only once. Material for sequencing was peripheral blood. These receptor sequences come from a man older than 75 with active or convalescent COVID-19.

This clone came up once. V and J are TRBV7-3 and TRBJ2-5; 13 nucleotides align to TRBD2. This CDR3 has 16 amino acids. Looked up from germline, CDR1 is SGHTA and CDR2 is FQGTGA. J was trimmed by 5 bases and V by 5 bases; bases with no gene match: 8. The CDR3 sequence is CASSITSGGASETQYF. CDR3 in DNA: TGTGCCAGCAGCATTACTAGCGGGGGGGCCTCGGAGACCCAGTACTTC.

V is TRBV7-3 and J is TRBJ2-3, with 12 bases that match TRBD2. Germline assignment: CDR1 SGHTA and CDR2 FQGTGA. The CDR3 spans 16 residues. Trimming cost V 5 bases and J 3 bases; bases outside gene matches: 6. Written as DNA, the CDR3 is TGTGCCAGCAGCCTACGACTAGCGGGAGTAACAGATACGCAGTATTTT. Residues: CASSLRLAGVTDTQYF.

J is TRBJ2-5 and V is TRBV4-3; D is ambiguous. Per germline, CDR1 LGHNA and CDR2 YSLEER. The V end was cut by 0 bases, the J end by 5 bases, with 10 bases between. CDR3 length: 14 residues. CDR3 sequence: CASSQDVGRETQYF. The CDR3 region has the DNA TGCGCCAGCAGCCAAGATGTGGGCCGCGAGACCCAGTACTTC.

The chain couples TRBV7-2 to TRBJ2-2; maybe TRBD1 (6 bases). The CDR3 has 12 amino acids. Germline CDR1 and CDR2: SGHTA and FQGNSA. Trimming left V 4 bases short and J 7 bases short, with 7 bases between. CDR3 bases: TGTGCCAGCAGCTCAGGGGTCGGGGAGCTGTTTTTT. Protein product: CASSSGVGELFF.

The rearrangement links TRBV19 to TRBJ2-5, with 9 bases identical to TRBD2. V lost 3 bases, J lost 1 base, and 9 bases stayed unmatched. Germline CDR1 reads LNHDA; CDR2 reads SQIVND (reference sequence). This CDR3 is 17 amino acids long. The CDR3, as DNA: TGTGCCAGTAGTATGTTTTCCACTAGCGGGTTCCAAGAGACCCAGTACTTC. It codes for CASSMFSTSGFQETQYF.

The count of this clone is one. The chain recombines TRBV6-5 with TRBJ1-5, with D perhaps matching TRBD1 (6 bases). The V and J ends lost 0 bases and 2 bases respectively, with 11 bases between them. This CDR3 is 16 amino acids long. Germline CDR1 is MNHEY and CDR2 is SVGAGI. The CDR3 coding sequence is TGTGCCAGCAGTTACTCGAGGGCAGGGGGCAATCAGCCCCAGCATTTT. As protein: CASSYSRAGGNQPQHF.

This clone has only one observation. The V and J genes are TRBV5-8 and TRBJ2-5; 8 bases are shared with TRBD1. The CDR3 covers 15 residues. Germline CDR1 SGHTS, CDR2 YDEGEE. The J segment lost 5 bases and the V segment lost 4 bases, leaving 10 bases of the junction unmatched. The DNA of the CDR3 is TGTGCCAGCAGCACCCTAGGACAGGGAGGCGAGACCCAGTACTTC. This translates into CASSTLGQGGETQYF.

This chain links TRBV7-8 with TRBJ2-7; D may be TRBD1 (6 bases). The CDR3 extends over 12 amino acids. V was pared by 5 bases and J by 4 bases, with 9 bases between. CDR1 is SGHVS, CDR2 FQNEAQ, per germline. The CDR3 is CASSRTAYEQYF. The CDR3 DNA follows: TGTGCCAGCAGCCGGACAGCTTACGAGCAGTACTTC.

DNA for the CDR3: TGTGCCAGCAGCTTAGCTACCCCAACGGTTTACACAGATACGCAGTATTTT. Protein: CASSLATPTVYTDTQYF. The chain is built from TRBV7-2 and TRBJ2-3, with no clear D. V was cut by 0 bases and J by 2 bases, with 15 bases left in between. CDR1 and CDR2 from the germline V gene are SGHTA and FQGNSA. The CDR3 length is 17 residues.

This clone came up once. The V call is TRBV5-6, the J call TRBJ2-2; maybe TRBD2 (6 bases). Germline assignment: CDR1 SGHDT and CDR2 YYEEEE. Trimming pared 3 bases from V and 1 base from J, leaving 22 bases between. This CDR3 has 19 residues. CDR3 nucleotide sequence: TGTGCCAGCAGCTCGACAGTCCCAGCGGGTCCCGAGAACACCGGGGAGCTGTTTTTT. It codes for CASSSTVPAGPENTGELFF.

The V and J genes are TRBV10-3 and TRBJ1-5, with D perhaps matching TRBD1 (5 bases). V was trimmed by 11 bases and J by 5 bases, leaving 25 bases between them. Germline V gene lookup returns CDR1 ENHRY and CDR2 SYGVKD. This CDR3 region has 16 residues. CDR3 in DNA: TGTGCCTCGGGGGATCCGGATAACCCAGACTATCAGCCCCAGCATTTT. It translates to CASGDPDNPDYQPQHF.